These 10 T cell receptor beta chains share one sample of origin, sequenced in a study of shared clonotypes between healthy human individuals. Profiling relied on immunoSEQ multiplex PCR, and the TCRdb table lists in-frame clones only, not all of them. The profile covers some 1,600,000 clones, with nearly 99% appearing a single time and roughly 0.4% taken by the ten largest. The material sequenced was naive CD4+ T cells sorted from blood. Subset defined: CD45RA+ positively selected. All receptors come from a man aged 30-40 years in good health.

The chain carries TRBV5-1 and TRBJ2-2; 8 nucleotides agree with TRBD2. The CDR3 is made up of 19 amino acids. Germline lookup yields CDR1 SGHRS and CDR2 YFSETQ. V gave up 2 bases and J gave up 4 bases; unmatched junction bases: 16. The CDR3 DNA sequence: TGCGCCAGCAGCTTAGGAGCTAGCGGGCGTCGCCGAAGCACCGGGGAGCTGTTTTTT. Encoded protein: CASSLGASGRRRSTGELFF.

The J gene is TRBJ2-7, the V gene TRBV28; no firm D call. V lost 6 bases, J lost 4 bases, and 7 bases lay in between. The CDR3 loop spans 11 amino acids. Germline V gene data show CDR1 as MDHEN and CDR2 as SYDVKM. CDR3: CASRSLYEQYF. CDR3 coding DNA: TGTGCCAGCAGGTCTCTATACGAGCAGTACTTC.

This chain connects TRBV15 to TRBJ2-5; 8 bases align to TRBD2. This CDR3 has 16 amino acids. Per germline, CDR1 LNHNV and CDR2 YYDKDF (reference sequence). V shed 1 base and J 2 bases; nucleotides not matched to a gene: 6. CDR3 coding DNA: TGTGCCACCAGCAGAGGGAGAGCGGGAGTACAAGAGACCCAGTACTTC. This codes for CATSRGRAGVQETQYF.

Worth noting for this clone: This same CDR3 is encoded by further DNA sequences in the sample. V is TRBV7-2 and J is TRBJ1-5; possible D gene TRBD1, 5 bases. Germline V CDR1 and CDR2: SGHTA, FQGNSA. The CDR3 is 14 residues long. V was pared by 1 base and J by 2 bases, with 6 bases between. The CDR3 DNA reads as TGTGCCAGCAGCTTAGGGGGGGGCAATCAGCCCCAGCATTTT. Amino acids: CASSLGGGNQPQHF.

The V call is TRBV19, the J call TRBJ2-1; D is perhaps TRBD2 (5 bases). The V and J ends lost 7 bases and 6 bases respectively, with 10 bases between them. Germline CDR1 is LNHDA and CDR2 is SQIVND (reference sequence). The CDR3 sequence is 12 residues long. The CDR3 protein is CASNVRGNEQFF. The CDR3 DNA sequence: TGTGCCAGTAATGTTCGGGGCAATGAGCAGTTCTTC.

The CDR3 spells CASSRGQGRETQYF. The CDR3 DNA reads as TGTGCCAGCAGCAGGGGACAGGGAAGGGAGACCCAGTACTTC. The rearrangement joins TRBV5-4 to TRBJ2-5; TRBD1 matches 9 bases. Germline V gene sequence: CDR1 SGHNT, CDR2 YYREEE (reference sequence). V lost 4 bases to trimming and J lost 5 bases; unmatched junction nucleotides: 6. This CDR3 has 14 residues.

The CDR3 coding sequence is TGTGCCAGCTCACCAAAAGGGCTTACAGAGCAGTTCTTC. It specifies CASSPKGLTEQFF. This chain joins TRBV18 and TRBJ2-1; D not resolved. Trimming took off 2 bases at V and 10 bases at J, with 12 bases between the two ends. The CDR3 is made up of 13 amino acids. Germline V lookup: CDR1 KGHSH, CDR2 LQKENI. The whole variable domain, filled in from reference TRBV18 and TRBJ2-1, reads NAGVMQNPRHLVRRRGQEARLRCSPMKGHSHVYWYRQLPEEGLKFMVYLQKENIIDESGMPKERFSAEFPKEGPSILRIQQVVRGDSAAYFCASSPKGLTEQFFGPGTRLTVL.

The gene calls are TRBV25-1 and TRBJ2-7; D unclear. V lost 7 bases, J lost 5 bases, and 18 bases lay in between. The germline gives CDR1 MGHDK, CDR2 SYGVNS. The CDR3 is 14 residues long. The CDR3: CASTLGQPPHEQYF. The CDR3, as DNA: TGTGCCAGCACCCTGGGCCAACCACCCCACGAGCAGTACTTC.

The chain has TRBV11-1 and TRBJ2-7; 9 bases agree with TRBD1. The CDR3 contains 15 residues. Germline values: CDR1 SGHAT, CDR2 FQDESV (reference sequence). V lost 1 base and J lost 5; bases outside the gene matches: 6. Here the CDR3 reads CASSLDPRTGDEQYF. CDR3 nucleotide sequence: TGTGCCAGCAGCTTAGATCCAAGGACAGGGGACGAGCAGTACTTC. The full variable domain, completed using reference TRBV11-1 and TRBJ2-7, is EAEVAQSPRYKITEKSQAVAFWCDPISGHATLYWYRQILGQGPELLVQFQDESVVDDSQLPKDRFSAERLKGVDSTLKIQPAELGDSAMYLCASSLDPRTGDEQYFGPGTRLTVT.

This clone was found once. The chain links TRBV15 to TRBJ2-3; TRBD1 matches 8 bases. Germline CDR1 is LNHNV and CDR2 is YYDKDF (reference sequence). This CDR3 is built from 12 residues. The trim removed 0 bases at V and 11 bases at J, leaving 1 base unmatched. DNA for the CDR3: TGTGCCACCAGCAGAGACGGGACAGGGCAGTATTTT. Translated: CATSRDGTGQYF.